The rows below give T cell receptor beta chains drawn from one sample of a study of technical replicates of blood from a handful of donors. Measured with immunoSEQ multiplex PCR; TCRdb has only the in-frame clones, and not every one. The top ten hold around 0.42% of the sample, which has 70,000 or so clones, over 80% seen once. The sequenced sample consisted of T cells isolated from PBMCs. These receptors were obtained from a human donor in good health. Each CDR3 is given with its conserved first and last residue. The D gene is left open where the match is weak. The size of a clone is reported for some rows only, either as once, few or many, or as a class for expanded clones.

TRBJ2-1 | . | TRBD2 | TRBV7-7 | TGTGCCAGCAGCTTAGGGCGGGAGGATGAGCAGTTCTTC | CASSLGREDEQFF
TRBJ2-5 | . | TRBD2 | TRBV30 | TGTGCCTGCGGGGGGGAGACCCAGTACTTC | CACGGETQYF
TRBJ2-3 | . | TRBD2 | TRBV13 | TGTGCCAGCAGCTTAGGGACTAGCGGGAGTGGGACCACAGATACGCAGTATTTT | CASSLGTSGSGTTDTQYF
TRBJ1-5 | . | . | TRBV28 | TGTGCCAGCAGTAAATCGGGAAGAGATAGCAATCAGCCCCAGCATTTT | CASSKSGRDSNQPQHF
TRBJ2-3 | . | TRBD2 | TRBV10-3 | TGTGCCATCAGTGTAGCGGGGAGCACAGATACGCAGTATTTT | CAISVAGSTDTQYF
TRBJ2-5 | . | TRBD2 | TRBV5-6 | TGTGCCAGCGGCCTACTAGCGGGAGGGCCTTGGGAGACCCAGTACTTC | CASGLLAGGPWETQYF
TRBJ2-7 | . | TRBD2 | TRBV2 | TGTGCCAGCAGCGCTAGCGGCTACGAGCAGTACTTC | CASSASGYEQYF
TRBJ2-1 | . | TRBD2 | TRBV4-1 | TGCGCCAGCAGCCACCTAAGCGGGAGTCGCATCAATGAGCAGTTCTTC | CASSHLSGSRINEQFF
TRBJ2-3 | once | . | TRBV9 | TGTGCCAGCAGGACAGGTAACACAGATACGCAGTATTTT | CASRTGNTDTQYF
TRBJ2-3 | . | TRBD2 | TRBV30 | TGTGCCTGGAGTAGGACTAGCGGGTTCACAGATACGCAGTATTTT | CAWSRTSGFTDTQYF
TRBJ2-2 | . | TRBD1 | TRBV30 | TGTGCCTGGAGTGTAACAGGGGGTACCGGGGAGCTGTTTTTT | CAWSVTGGTGELFF
TRBJ2-7 | . | . | TRBV10-3 | TGTGCCATCAGTGAAACAGGGTCCTACGAGCAGTACTTC | CAISETGSYEQYF
TRBJ2-7 | . | . | TRBV10-3 | TGTGCCATCAGGAAGACAGGGATGGAGGGAGCGACCTACGAGCAGTACTTC | CAIRKTGMEGATYEQYF
TRBJ2-7 | . | . | TRBV19 | TGTGCCAGTAGTATAGTAACAGCCAGAGTCAACGAGCAGTACTTC | CASSIVTARVNEQYF
TRBJ1-1 | . | TRBD1 | TRBV19 | TGTGCCAGTAGCTCTACAGGGGACACTGAAGCTTTCTTT | CASSSTGDTEAFF